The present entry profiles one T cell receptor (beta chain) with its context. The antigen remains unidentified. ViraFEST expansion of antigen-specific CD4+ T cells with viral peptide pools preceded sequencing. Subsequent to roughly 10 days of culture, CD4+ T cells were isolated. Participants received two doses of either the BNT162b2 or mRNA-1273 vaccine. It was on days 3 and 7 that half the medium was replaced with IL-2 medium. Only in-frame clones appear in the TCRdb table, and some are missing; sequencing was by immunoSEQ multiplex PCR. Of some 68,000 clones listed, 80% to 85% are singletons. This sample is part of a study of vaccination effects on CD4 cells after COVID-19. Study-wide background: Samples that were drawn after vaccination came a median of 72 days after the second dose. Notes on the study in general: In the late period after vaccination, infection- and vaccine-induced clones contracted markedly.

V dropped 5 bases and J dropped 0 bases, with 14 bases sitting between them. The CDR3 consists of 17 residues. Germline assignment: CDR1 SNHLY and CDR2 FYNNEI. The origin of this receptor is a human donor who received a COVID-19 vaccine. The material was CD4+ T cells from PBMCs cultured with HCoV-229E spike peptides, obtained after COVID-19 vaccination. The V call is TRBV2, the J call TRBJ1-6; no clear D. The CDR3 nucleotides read TGTGCCAGCAGTTCCGGACGGCCGAGCTCCTATAATTCACCCCTCCACTTT. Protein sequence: CASSSGRPSSYNSPLHF.